Presented here are 13 T cell receptor beta chains from one specimen sequenced in a study of blood T cell repertoires in COVID-19 (dated by TCRdb to the early 2020s). The library came from the immunoSEQ multiplex PCR assay. Drawn from immuneACCESS, this table holds only the in-frame rearrangements with V and J called that TCRdb kept. Clones are partly lost; checked studies trace under half to an unresolved V gene and leave the rest unexplained. For this sample there are roughly 260,000 clones; around 89% appear just once. About 4.1% of the sample lies in the top ten. Sequencing used peripheral blood. The receptor set was obtained from a man aged 60 to 69 who had recovered from COVID-19.

The chain couples TRBV9 to TRBJ1-2; TRBD1 matches 7 bases. The length of the CDR3 is 15 residues. V was pared by 0 bases and J by 1 base, with 3 bases of the junction left unmatched. Per germline, CDR1 SGDLS and CDR2 YYNGEE. The CDR3 DNA is TGTGCCAGCAGCGTAGCAGGGGGTGATAACTATGGCTACACCTTC. This codes for CASSVAGGDNYGYTF.

This chain links TRBV19 with TRBJ1-5, with TRBD1 identical over 7 bases. V lost 9 bases, J lost 7 bases, and 12 bases stayed unmatched. From germline, CDR1 is LNHDA and CDR2 SQIVND (reference sequence). This CDR3 contains 14 residues. In DNA form, the CDR3 reads TGTGCCAGCACTAGGGGGACAGAAGAGCAGCCCCAGCATTTT. Translating it yields CASTRGTEEQPQHF.

The rearrangement joins TRBV2 to TRBJ1-5; 10 bases are a match to TRBD1. CDR3 length equals 13 residues. The germline V gene has CDR1 SNHLY and CDR2 FYNNEI. V was pared by 6 bases and J by 5 bases, with 1 base of the junction left unmatched. The CDR3 reads CASSGTGDQPQHF. The CDR3 DNA sequence: TGTGCCAGCAGCGGGACAGGGGATCAGCCCCAGCATTTT.

This chain links TRBV3-1 (or the pseudogene TRBV3-2) with TRBJ2-1; 8 nucleotides match TRBD2. The CDR3 contains 15 residues. Germline CDR1 LGHDT, CDR2 YNNKEL (reference sequence). V was pared by 4 bases and J by 9 bases, with 11 bases of the junction left unmatched. CDR3 in DNA: TGTGCCAGCAGCCCCGCCGGGGGGGCCAGAGGTGAGCAGTTCTTC. This sequence encodes CASSPAGGARGEQFF.

This sequence joins TRBV9 and TRBJ2-6, with 10 positions matching TRBD1. There are 18 residues in the CDR3. CDR1 and CDR2 (germline): SGDLS, YYNGEE. V was clipped by 3 bases and J by 2 bases; unmatched bases: 8. CDR3 sequence (DNA): TGTGCCAGCAGCGGCGGGGGACAGGGGCCGGCTGGGGCCAACGTCCTGACTTTC. Translated: CASSGGGQGPAGANVLTF.

The DNA for the CDR3 is TGTGCCACCAGTGATTCAAGGGGTAAGGGAAACATTCAGTACTTC. Translated: CATSDSRGKGNIQYF. The rearrangement joins TRBV24-1 to TRBJ2-4; a weak D match, TRBD1 (5 bases). Between the trimmed V and J ends, which lost 2 bases and 6 bases, there was a span of 13 bases. The CDR3 has 15 amino acids. Germline V lookup: CDR1 KGHDR, CDR2 SFDVKD.

The rearrangement links TRBV5-1 to TRBJ2-1; 8 bases match TRBD1. This CDR3 is built from 15 residues. Germline CDR1 is SGHRS and CDR2 is YFSETQ. The ends lost 4 bases at V and 3 bases at J; junction bases unmatched: 6. CDR3 DNA: TGCGCCAGCAGCCCGACAGGGGAATTCTACAATGAGCAGTTCTTC. It specifies CASSPTGEFYNEQFF.

This CDR3 is CASSGAGTGSLNTEAFF. Written as DNA, the CDR3 is TGTGCCAGTAGTGGCGCCGGGACAGGGTCTTTGAACACTGAAGCTTTCTTT. The chain has TRBV19 and TRBJ1-1, with 9 bases fitting TRBD1. V shed 5 bases, J shed 0 bases, and the junction held 10 bases outside the gene matches. The germline gives CDR1 LNHDA, CDR2 SQIVND (reference sequence). The CDR3 is made up of 17 amino acids.

The chain has TRBV3-1 (or the pseudogene TRBV3-2) and TRBJ1-1; a possible D gene is TRBD1 (5 bases). Per the germline V gene, CDR1 is LGHDT and CDR2 is YNNKEL (reference sequence). CDR3 size: 13 residues. V was cut by 4 bases and J by 4 bases, with 10 bases left in between. The CDR3 coding sequence is TGTGCCAGCAGCCGGGGGAGGCGCACTGAAGCTTTCTTT. Protein sequence: CASSRGRRTEAFF.

This clone appeared a few times. The chain couples TRBV7-2 to TRBJ2-5, with TRBD1 matching 8 bases. The CDR3 loop spans 14 amino acids. V gave up 4 bases and J gave up 5 bases; unmatched junction bases: 6. The V gene's germline CDR1 is SGHTA and CDR2 FQGNSA. The CDR3 nucleotides are TGTGCCAGCAGCTCTCCAGGGGGCTGGGAGACCCAGTACTTC. The encoded protein is CASSSPGGWETQYF. Using reference TRBV7-2 and TRBJ2-5 for the parts outside the CDR3, the full variable domain is GAGVSQSPSNKVTEKGKDVELRCDPISGHTALYWYRQSLGQGLEFLIYFQGNSAPDKSGLPSDRFSAERTGGSVSTLTIQRTQQEDSAVYLCASSSPGGWETQYFGPGTRLLVL.

The CDR3 coding sequence is TGTGCCAGCAGCCAAGATCTTCTAAAAGCTAACTATGGCTACACCTTC. Translated: CASSQDLLKANYGYTF. V and J are TRBV4-2 and TRBJ1-2; D gene uncertain. Germline lookup yields CDR1 LGHNA and CDR2 YNFKEQ. Trimming pared 0 bases from V and 0 bases from J, leaving 11 bases between. The CDR3 covers 16 residues.

The rearrangement links TRBV4-2 to TRBJ1-1, with D unresolved. The V end was cut by 4 bases, the J end by 1 base, with 13 bases between. This CDR3 has 15 residues. Germline V gene lookup returns CDR1 LGHNA and CDR2 YNFKEQ. The CDR3 here is CASSRLLTENTEAFF. Written as DNA, the CDR3 is TGTGCCAGCAGCCGCCTACTAACTGAGAACACTGAAGCTTTCTTT.

The CDR3 nucleotides read TGCGCCAGCAGCCCCCGGACAGTATACGAGCAGTACTTC. Its protein product is CASSPRTVYEQYF. This chain links TRBV5-1 with TRBJ2-7; perhaps TRBD1 as D (6 bases). The germline V and J ends were trimmed by 4 bases and 4 bases, with 12 bases remaining between them. CDR1 is SGHRS and CDR2 is YFSETQ in the germline V gene. CDR3 length equals 13 residues.